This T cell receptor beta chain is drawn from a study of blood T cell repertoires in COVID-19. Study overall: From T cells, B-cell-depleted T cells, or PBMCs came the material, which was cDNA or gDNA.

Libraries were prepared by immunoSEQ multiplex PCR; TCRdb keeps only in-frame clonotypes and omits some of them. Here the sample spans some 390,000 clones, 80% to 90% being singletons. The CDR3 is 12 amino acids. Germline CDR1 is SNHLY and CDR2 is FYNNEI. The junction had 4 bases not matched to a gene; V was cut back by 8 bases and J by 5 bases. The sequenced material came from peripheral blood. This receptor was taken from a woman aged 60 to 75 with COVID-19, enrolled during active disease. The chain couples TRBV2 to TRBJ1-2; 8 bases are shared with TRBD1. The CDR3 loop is CASGQGLYGYTF. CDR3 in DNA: TGTGCCAGCGGACAGGGTTTGTATGGCTACACCTTC.